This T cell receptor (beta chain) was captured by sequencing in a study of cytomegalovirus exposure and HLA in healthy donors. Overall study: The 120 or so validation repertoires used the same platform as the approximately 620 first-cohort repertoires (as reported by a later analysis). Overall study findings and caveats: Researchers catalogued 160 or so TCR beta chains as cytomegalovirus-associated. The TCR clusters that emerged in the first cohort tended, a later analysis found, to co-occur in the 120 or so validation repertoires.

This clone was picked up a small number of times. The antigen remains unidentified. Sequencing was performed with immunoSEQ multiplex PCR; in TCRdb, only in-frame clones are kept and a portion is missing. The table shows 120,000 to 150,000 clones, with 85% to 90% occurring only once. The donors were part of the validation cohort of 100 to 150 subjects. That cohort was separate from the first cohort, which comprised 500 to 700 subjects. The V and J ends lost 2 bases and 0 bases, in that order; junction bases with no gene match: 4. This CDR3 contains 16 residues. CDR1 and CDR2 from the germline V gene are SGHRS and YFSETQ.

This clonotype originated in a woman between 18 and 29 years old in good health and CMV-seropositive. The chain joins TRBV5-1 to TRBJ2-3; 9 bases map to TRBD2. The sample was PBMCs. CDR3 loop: CASSLSTSGSTDTQYF. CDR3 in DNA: TGCGCCAGCAGCTTATCCACTAGCGGGAGCACAGATACGCAGTATTTT.